These 9 T cell receptor beta chains originate from one sample sequenced in a study of T cells in women clearing cervical HPV infection. Profiled with immunoSEQ multiplex PCR; TCRdb holds only in-frame clones, not every one. The ten top clones account for about 3.9%, within a sample of 25,000 to 30,000 clones. What was sequenced was blood buffy coat. The receptors were sampled from a woman between 18 and 70 years old with a cervical HPV16 infection that either progressed to CIN3+ or cleared (not recorded which).

As for this clone: From the germline J gene comes the end of the CDR3, since the read stops 3 residues before it. This chain uses TRBV19 with TRBJ1-1; D remains unclear. CDR1 LNHDA and CDR2 SQIVND come from the germline V gene (reference sequence). The germline V and J ends were trimmed by 6 bases and 1 base, with 9 bases remaining between them. This CDR3 region has 13 residues. The CDR3 protein is CASSPPGNTEAFF. CDR3 bases read: TGTGCCAGTAGCCCGCCGGGGAACACTGAA. Using reference TRBV19 and TRBJ1-1 for the parts outside the CDR3, the full variable domain is DGGITQSPKYLFRKEGQNVTLSCEQNLNHDAMYWYRQDPGQGLRLIYYSQIVNDFQKGDIAEGYSVSREKKESFPLTVTSAQKNPTAFYLCASSPPGNTEAFFGQGTRLTVV.

Notes on this clone: The read halts 3 residues ahead of the CDR3 end, with the missing end drawn from the germline J gene. The J gene is TRBJ1-2, the V gene TRBV7-9, with a tentative D call TRBD1 (6 bases). In germline, CDR1 is SEHNR, CDR2 FQNEAQ (reference sequence). The CDR3 has 14 residues. CDR3 DNA (partial): TGTGCCAGCAGCTCCCCAGGGGCAAGCCACGAC. Translation gives CASSSPGASHD. The full CDR3 sequence reads CASSSPGASHDYTF. Full variable domain (missing parts from reference TRBV7-9 and TRBJ1-2): DTGVSQNPRHKITKRGQNVTFRCDPISEHNRLYWYRQTLGQGPEFLTYFQNEAQLEKSRLLSDRFSAERPKGSFSTLEIQRTEQGDSAMYLCASSSPGASHDYTFGSGTRLTVV.

As for this clone: The read stops 3 residues short of the end of the CDR3; the missing end is completed from the germline J gene. The chain recombines TRBV7-9 with TRBJ2-7; D is uncertain. The ends were cut back, 5 bases at V and 1 base at J, with 3 bases in the middle. This CDR3 is 11 amino acids long. Germline lookup yields CDR1 SEHNR and CDR2 FQNEAQ (reference sequence). CDR3 DNA, as far as it was read: TGTGCCAGCAGCCTTTCCTACGAG. Amino acid sequence: CASSLSYE. The entire CDR3 protein is CASSLSYEQYF. Combining the CDR3 with reference TRBV7-9 and TRBJ2-7 gives the whole variable domain DTGVSQNPRHKITKRGQNVTFRCDPISEHNRLYWYRQTLGQGPEFLTYFQNEAQLEKSRLLSDRFSAERPKGSFSTLEIQRTEQGDSAMYLCASSLSYEQYFGPGTRLTVT.

As for this clone: The read halts 3 residues ahead of the CDR3 end, with the missing end drawn from the germline J gene. The V call is TRBV5-1, the J call TRBJ2-7, with 10 bases lining up with TRBD1. Germline values: CDR1 SGHRS, CDR2 YFSETQ. The CDR3 has 14 residues. Losses at the gene ends were 3 bases for V and 6 bases for J; bases not matched to a gene: 6. The CDR3: CASSSGTGVSEQYF. The sequenced CDR3 bases are TGCGCCAGCAGCTCCGGGACAGGGGTATCCGAG.

Comment on this clone: Sequencing ends 3 residues short of the CDR3 end; the germline J gene provides the rest. The chain is built from TRBV6-1 and TRBJ2-5; possible D gene TRBD1, 6 bases. Trimming cost V 4 bases and J 4 bases, with 10 bases left between them. The CDR3 consists of 13 residues. The V gene's germline CDR1 is MNHNS and CDR2 SASEGT. This chain's CDR3 is CASSVGQLETQYF. The DNA read from the CDR3 is TGTGCCAGCAGTGTCGGACAGTTAGAGACC.

With respect to this clone: The observed sequence ends 3 residues before the CDR3 terminus, with the missing tail filled in from the germline J gene. The rearrangement links TRBV7-9 to TRBJ1-4, with 7 bases fitting TRBD1. J lost 8 bases, V lost 4 bases, and 7 bases had no gene match. The CDR3 runs to 14 residues. Germline loops: CDR1 SEHNR, CDR2 FQNEAQ (reference sequence). This CDR3 reads CASSSTGVGEKLFF. CDR3 DNA, as far as it was read: TGTGCCAGCAGCTCAACAGGGGTGGGGGAAAAA.

About this clone: The CDR3 extends 3 residues past the end of the read, so its final part is completed from the germline J gene. The gene calls are TRBV7-6 and TRBJ1-2, with 9 bases lining up with TRBD1. The trim removed 5 bases at V and 7 bases at J, leaving 5 bases unmatched. The CDR3 length is 13 residues. Germline CDR1 is SGHVS and CDR2 is FNYEAQ. CDR3 loop: CASSGGTGFGYTF. Incomplete CDR3 DNA: TGTGCCAGCAGCGGCGGGACAGGGTTTGGC.

Turning to this clone: The read finishes 3 residues shy of the CDR3 end, and the germline J gene is used to complete it. This chain links TRBV7-2 with TRBJ2-5; 7 bases match TRBD2. J gave up 5 bases and V 4 bases, and 7 bases lay outside the gene matches. This CDR3 has 14 amino acids. Per germline, CDR1 SGHTA and CDR2 FQGNSA. Incomplete CDR3 DNA: TGTGCCAGCAGCTCACTGGGGGGGGTGGAGACC. Translated, it gives CASSSLGGVET. The CDR3 in full is CASSSLGGVETQYF.

Of note for this clone: From the germline J gene comes the end of the CDR3, since the read stops 3 residues before it. This chain links TRBV19 with TRBJ2-3; D is unresolved. This CDR3 comprises 13 residues. Germline V gene sequence: CDR1 LNHDA, CDR2 SQIVND (reference sequence). The part of the CDR3 DNA that was read is TGTGCCAGTAGTATCGATAGCAATCAGCCG. It codes for CASSIDSNQP. The full CDR3 protein is CASSIDSNQPQYF.